This T cell receptor (beta chain) came from a study of T cell repertoires in cytomegalovirus infection. As for the study in general: Researchers turned to recently identified HLA-C-restricted CMV epitopes as well as well-studied HLA-B-restricted ones. Through public TCR beta signatures, both CMV infection and matching HLA type were indicated.

Germline V gene sequence: CDR1 MGHRA, CDR2 YSYEKL. The CDR3 covers 15 residues. V lost 4 bases and J 2 bases, leaving 12 bases between the germline ends. This clonotype was counted between two and nine times. Its antigen is currently unknown. Findings of the study overall: In two of eight donors, the top clonotype was HLA-C-restricted CMV-specific.

TCRdb recomputed calls from the reads with MiXCR, one row per CDR3 protein. The sample has under 120,000 distinct CDR3 sequences, about 40% seen once. The receptor comes from a human donor in good health (CMV status not recorded). Some clones in this sample may be carry-over from other donors' samples. This specimen consisted of CD8+ T cells from cultured PBMCs, obtained from culture after CMV antigen stimulation. The chain couples TRBV4-1 to TRBJ1-3, with no clear D. The CDR3 nucleotides read TGCGCCAGCAGCCCCTCTATCCAGGCTGGAAACACCATATATTTT. It codes for CASSPSIQAGNTIYF.